Shown below are 30 T cell receptor beta chains from a single sample sequenced in a study of T-cell reconstitution after alpha-beta-depleted transplantation in children. Unique molecular identifiers were built into the TCRbeta library. TCRdb itself ran the PCR reads through MiXCR, one entry per CDR3 protein. The data hold around 450,000 distinct CDR3 sequences, with under 20% observed a single time. Sequenced here: PBMCs, mostly from graft donor cells, sampled 360 days after TCRalphabeta/CD19-depleted stem cell transplant. These receptors were taken from a boy under two years old who had a stem cell transplant for Wiskott-Aldrich syndrome, so the T cells may come from the graft donor.

This CDR3 reads CASTLGRGGNEQFF. The DNA for the CDR3 is TGTGCCAGCACCCTTGGTAGGGGGGGCAATGAGCAGTTCTTC. The chain couples TRBV12-3 or TRBV12-4 to TRBJ2-1, with TRBD2 as a possible D gene (7 bases). Trimming pared 7 bases from V and 6 bases from J, leaving 16 bases between. The CDR3 consists of 14 residues.

This clonotype has a handful of counts. The chain is built from TRBV6-5 and TRBJ1-1; D is ambiguous. This CDR3 has 15 residues. In germline, CDR1 is MNHEY, CDR2 SVGAGI. With 5 bases removed from V and 3 bases from J, the gap between germline ends came to 16 bases. CDR3 loop: CASSHLGGRDTEAFF. In nucleotides, the CDR3 is TGTGCCAGCAGTCACTTGGGAGGGCGGGACACTGAAGCTTTCTTT.

This clonotype was observed a handful of times. This sequence joins TRBV20-1 and TRBJ1-5; 10 bases agree with TRBD1. Germline loops: CDR1 DFQATT, CDR2 SNEGSKA (reference sequence). The CDR3 contains 14 residues. The V gene end was trimmed by 6 bases and the J gene end by 3 bases; junction bases not matched to a gene: 5. Here the CDR3 reads CSARGTGANQPQHF. As DNA, the CDR3 is TGCAGTGCCAGGGGGACAGGGGCCAATCAGCCCCAGCATTTT.

This clonotype has more than one count but fewer than ten. The V and J genes are TRBV5-5 and TRBJ2-5; tentatively, D is TRBD1 (5 bases). Germline CDR1 reads SGHKS; CDR2 reads YYEKEE (reference sequence). The CDR3 sequence is 15 residues long. V lost 0 bases to trimming and J lost 5 bases, with 14 bases between them. CDR3 residues: CASSLAGPLGETQYF. For the CDR3, the DNA is TGTGCCAGCAGCTTGGCAGGGCCCCTCGGGGAGACCCAGTACTTC.

The chain joins TRBV11-2 to TRBJ2-7, with D perhaps TRBD1 (6 bases). V shed 4 bases and J shed 2 bases, with 30 bases lying between them. The CDR3 contains 20 residues. The germline gives CDR1 SGHAT, CDR2 FQNNGV. CDR3 sequence: CASSSASPGTFKPTAYEQYF. The CDR3 bases are TGTGCCAGCAGCTCTGCTTCCCCCGGGACATTTAAACCAACAGCCTACGAGCAGTACTTC. The full variable domain, its missing parts supplied by reference TRBV11-2 and TRBJ2-7, is EAGVAQSPRYKIIEKRQSVAFWCNPISGHATLYWYQQILGQGPKLLIQFQNNGVVDDSQLPKDRFSAERLKGVDSTLKIQPAKLEDSAVYLCASSSASPGTFKPTAYEQYFGPGTRLTVT.

A few counts support this clonotype. This chain links TRBV5-1 with TRBJ2-7, with D perhaps TRBD1 (6 bases). The length of the CDR3 is 14 residues. The V end lost 4 bases, the J end lost 4 bases, and 15 bases lay between the germline ends. The germline CDR1 and CDR2 sequences are SGHRS and YFSETQ. CDR3 residues: CASSPRTVSYEQYF. CDR3 nucleotides: TGCGCCAGCAGCCCGAGGACAGTATCTTACGAGCAGTACTTC.

The gene calls are TRBV24-1 and TRBJ2-1; D tentatively fits TRBD1 or TRBD2 (6 bases each). Trimming removed 5 bases at V and 5 bases at J, with 15 bases between. The germline V gene encodes CDR1 KGHDR and CDR2 SFDVKD. The CDR3 runs 15 residues. The CDR3 region has the DNA TGTGCCACCAGTGTCATTGCGGGACAAAACAATGAGCAGTTCTTC. Residues: CATSVIAGQNNEQFF.

This clonotype was recorded a few times. The V gene is TRBV20-1, the J gene TRBJ2-7; possibly TRBD2 for D (6 bases). This CDR3 contains 12 residues. The V gene's germline CDR1 is DFQATT and CDR2 SNEGSKA (reference sequence). V lost 3 bases to trimming and J lost 7 bases, with 13 bases between them. CDR3 region: CSARGLRPEQYF. In nucleotides, the CDR3 is TGCAGTGCTAGGGGACTCCGGCCGGAGCAGTACTTC.

Only a few counts were recorded for this clonotype. V is TRBV18 and J is TRBJ2-2, with D maybe TRBD2 (5 bases). From germline, CDR1 is KGHSH and CDR2 LQKENI. Between the trimmed V and J ends, which lost 1 base and 5 bases, there was a span of 8 bases. This CDR3 region has 14 residues. Here the CDR3 reads CASSPQLGTGELFF. The CDR3 nucleotides are TGTGCCAGCTCACCACAACTAGGTACCGGGGAGCTGTTTTTT.

This clonotype has just a few counts. The V call is TRBV5-1, the J call TRBJ2-2; D gene ambiguous. CDR3 length equals 15 residues. V was trimmed by 4 bases and J by 6 bases, leaving 16 bases between them. Germline lookup yields CDR1 SGHRS and CDR2 YFSETQ. The CDR3 DNA reads TGCGCCAGCAGCCCACGGACCCCCTGGGCCGGGGAGCTGTTTTTT. It specifies CASSPRTPWAGELFF.

The chain couples TRBV5-1 to TRBJ2-1; D is undetermined. This CDR3 is built from 13 residues. CDR1 is SGHRS and CDR2 is YFSETQ in the germline V gene. Trimming removed 4 bases at V and 7 bases at J, with 12 bases between. The CDR3 DNA sequence: TGCGCCAGCAGCCGCCTTACGGAGAATGAGCAGTTCTTC. Residues: CASSRLTENEQFF.

This clonotype came up a few times. The CDR3 DNA reads as TGTGCCAGCAGCTTGGCTACCAACAATGAGCAGTTCTTC. Its translation is CASSLATNNEQFF. V and J are TRBV7-2 and TRBJ2-1, with D unclear. The CDR3 covers 13 residues. V lost 3 bases and J 5 bases, leaving 8 bases between the germline ends. From germline, CDR1 is SGHTA and CDR2 FQGNSA.

This clonotype was seen more than once but under ten times. This chain links TRBV15 with TRBJ2-3; D ambiguous. The length of the CDR3 is 16 residues. Trimming left V 3 bases short and J 0 bases short, with 13 bases between. Germline V gene lookup returns CDR1 LNHNV and CDR2 YYDKDF (reference sequence). CDR3 DNA: TGTGCCACCAGCAGGGAATTAGCTCCCAGCACAGATACGCAGTATTTT. As protein: CATSRELAPSTDTQYF.

The rearrangement uses TRBV3-1 and TRBJ2-7; 8 nucleotides agree with TRBD1. The CDR3 extends over 14 amino acids. V lost 6 bases, J lost 6 bases, and 10 bases stayed unmatched. Germline-derived CDR1 and CDR2 are LGHDT and YNNKEL (reference sequence). The CDR3, as DNA: TGTGCCAGCAGTCTTACAGGGGGTCCGGTCGAGCAGTACTTC. As protein: CASSLTGGPVEQYF.

This chain connects TRBV7-9 to TRBJ2-7, with D perhaps TRBD2 (6 bases). V gave up 0 bases and J gave up 3 bases, with 12 bases separating them. This CDR3 has 15 amino acids. Germline V CDR1 and CDR2: SEHNR, FQNEAQ (reference sequence). For the CDR3, the DNA is TGTGCCAGCAGCTTAGCGTCGGGACTCTACTACGAGCAGTACTTC. This codes for CASSLASGLYYEQYF.

This rearrangement joins TRBV6-5 to TRBJ2-3; D unclear. Germline CDR1 reads MNHEY; CDR2 reads SVGAGI. CDR3 length equals 14 residues. V lost 0 bases and J 2 bases, leaving 6 bases between the germline ends. CDR3 protein: CASSYSILTDTQYF. In DNA form, the CDR3 reads TGTGCCAGCAGTTACTCGATACTCACAGATACGCAGTATTTT.

The chain couples TRBV3-1 to TRBJ2-6; D gene ambiguous. There are 19 residues in the CDR3. Germline V gene sequence: CDR1 LGHDT, CDR2 YNNKEL (reference sequence). V lost 2 bases to trimming and J lost 0 bases, with 17 bases between them. The DNA for the CDR3 is TGTGCCAGCAGCCAATATATTCTCACAACCTCCTCTGGGGCCAACGTCCTGACTTTC. It is translated as CASSQYILTTSSGANVLTF.

This clonotype was seen a handful of times. The chain employs TRBV6-5 and TRBJ2-3, with 9 nucleotides matching TRBD2. The germline CDR1 and CDR2 sequences are MNHEY and SVGAGI. CDR3 length: 15 residues. The ends lost 2 bases at V and 8 bases at J; junction bases unmatched: 8. CDR3 in amino acids: CASSYTGGGAGTQYF. The DNA of the CDR3 is TGTGCCAGCAGTTACACAGGCGGGGGGGCCGGTACGCAGTATTTT.

In the case of this clonotype: The conserved final phenylalanine or tryptophan is absent from the CDR3, which likely points to a read error. The DNA is left out, because the CDR3 cannot be placed on it with certainty; the CDR3 is given as TCRdb lists it. This chain connects TRBV21-1 to TRBJ2-7; the DNA was not used to check the table's D call, TRBD1. TRBV21-1 is a pseudogene locus. The CDR3 spans 11 amino acids, including both terminal residues. CDR3 amino acids: CASSKVGGDRD.

V gene TRBV12-3 or TRBV12-4 combines with J gene TRBJ1-5; TRBD1 aligns across 9 bases. This CDR3 spans 16 amino acids. Trimming removed 3 bases from V and 5 bases from J; junction bases left unmatched: 8. Written as DNA, the CDR3 is TGTGCCAGCAGTTTGGGATCGGGACAGGGCCATCAGCCCCAGCATTTT. This translates into CASSLGSGQGHQPQHF.

This clonotype was seen ten or more times. The chain is built from TRBV13 and TRBJ2-3; D not certain. The V end lost 5 bases, the J end lost 3 bases, and 9 bases lay between the germline ends. The germline V gene encodes CDR1 PRHDT and CDR2 FYEKMQ (reference sequence). The CDR3 length is 13 residues. The CDR3, as DNA: TGTGCCAGCAGCCAGAGGCGGACAGATACGCAGTATTTT. Translating gives CASSQRRTDTQYF.

This clonotype turned up a few times. The rearrangement uses TRBV11-2 and TRBJ2-1; 11 bases line up with TRBD2. CDR3 length: 18 residues. CDR1 and CDR2 (germline): SGHAT, FQNNGV. The J segment lost 1 base and the V segment lost 1 base, leaving 6 bases of the junction unmatched. Here the CDR3 DNA reads TGTGCCAGCAGCTTAGGATCCCTAGCGGGGGGTTCCTACAATGAGCAGTTCTTC. Translated, it gives CASSLGSLAGGSYNEQFF. Full variable domain (missing parts from reference TRBV11-2 and TRBJ2-1): EAGVAQSPRYKIIEKRQSVAFWCNPISGHATLYWYQQILGQGPKLLIQFQNNGVVDDSQLPKDRFSAERLKGVDSTLKIQPAKLEDSAVYLCASSLGSLAGGSYNEQFFGPGTRLTVL.

The V call is TRBV5-1, the J call TRBJ1-6, with D unresolved. The CDR3 runs to 14 residues. Germline lookup yields CDR1 SGHRS and CDR2 YFSETQ. V was clipped by 1 base and J by 10 bases, with 12 bases between them. This CDR3 reads CASSLNGVGSPLHF. The DNA of the CDR3 is TGCGCCAGCAGCTTGAACGGGGTAGGATCACCCCTCCACTTT.

The V call is TRBV7-9, the J call TRBJ2-7; D might be TRBD1 (6 bases). Trimming cost V 4 bases and J 9 bases, with 19 bases left between them. There are 14 residues in the CDR3. Germline CDR1 SEHNR, CDR2 FQNEAQ (reference sequence). CDR3 nucleotides: TGTGCCAGCAGCTCCGTGGGGGCAGTGGGTGGGCAGTACTTC. It codes for CASSSVGAVGGQYF.

This clonotype appeared a few times. The rearrangement uses TRBV20-1 and TRBJ1-2; no reliable D call. Germline V CDR1 and CDR2: DFQATT, SNEGSKA (reference sequence). The CDR3 is made up of 13 amino acids. V lost 0 bases to trimming and J lost 8 bases, with 13 bases between them. The CDR3 protein is CSARDRPLGGYTF. The CDR3 DNA is TGCAGTGCTAGAGATCGGCCATTGGGGGGCTACACCTTC.

This clonotype was counted only a few times. V usage is TRBV10-3 and J usage is TRBJ2-7; either TRBD1 or TRBD2 may supply D (7 bases each). In germline, CDR1 is ENHRY, CDR2 SYGVKD. The CDR3 consists of 13 residues. The V and J ends lost 11 bases and 2 bases respectively, with 16 bases between them. CDR3 residues: CAATGRGTYEQYF. The DNA for the CDR3 is TGTGCCGCGACAGGGAGGGGAACCTACGAGCAGTACTTC.

The chain joins TRBV11-2 to TRBJ2-2; D gene unclear. This CDR3 has 12 residues. Between the trimmed V and J ends, which lost 4 bases and 6 bases, there was a span of 6 bases. Germline V CDR1 and CDR2: SGHAT, FQNNGV. This CDR3 is CASSYLAGELFF. In nucleotides, the CDR3 is TGTGCCAGCAGCTACTTGGCCGGGGAGCTGTTTTTT.

The J gene is TRBJ2-2, the V gene TRBV2; the D is unclear. V was pared by 2 bases and J by 4 bases, with 8 bases between. The CDR3 sequence is 14 residues long. Germline V lookup: CDR1 SNHLY, CDR2 FYNNEI. The CDR3 sequence: CASSELFVTGELFF. The CDR3 nucleotides are TGTGCCAGCAGTGAACTCTTTGTCACCGGGGAGCTGTTTTTT.

V and J are TRBV12-3 or TRBV12-4 and TRBJ2-3; tentatively, D is TRBD2 (5 bases). CDR3 length equals 14 residues. Trimming cost V 2 bases and J 8 bases, with 14 bases left between them. CDR3 sequence (DNA): TGTGCCAGCAGTTTAAGTGGGAGATCCAGTACGCAGTATTTT. It specifies CASSLSGRSSTQYF.

A few counts support this clonotype. CDR3 bases: TGTGCCAGCAGTCGGGACAGCATTGAAGCTTTCTTT. Residues: CASSRDSIEAFF. The rearrangement joins TRBV6-6 to TRBJ1-1, with 7 bases that match TRBD1. V lost 5 bases to trimming and J lost 7 bases; unmatched junction nucleotides: 4. This CDR3 contains 12 residues. CDR1 MNHNY and CDR2 SVGAGI come from the germline V gene (reference sequence).